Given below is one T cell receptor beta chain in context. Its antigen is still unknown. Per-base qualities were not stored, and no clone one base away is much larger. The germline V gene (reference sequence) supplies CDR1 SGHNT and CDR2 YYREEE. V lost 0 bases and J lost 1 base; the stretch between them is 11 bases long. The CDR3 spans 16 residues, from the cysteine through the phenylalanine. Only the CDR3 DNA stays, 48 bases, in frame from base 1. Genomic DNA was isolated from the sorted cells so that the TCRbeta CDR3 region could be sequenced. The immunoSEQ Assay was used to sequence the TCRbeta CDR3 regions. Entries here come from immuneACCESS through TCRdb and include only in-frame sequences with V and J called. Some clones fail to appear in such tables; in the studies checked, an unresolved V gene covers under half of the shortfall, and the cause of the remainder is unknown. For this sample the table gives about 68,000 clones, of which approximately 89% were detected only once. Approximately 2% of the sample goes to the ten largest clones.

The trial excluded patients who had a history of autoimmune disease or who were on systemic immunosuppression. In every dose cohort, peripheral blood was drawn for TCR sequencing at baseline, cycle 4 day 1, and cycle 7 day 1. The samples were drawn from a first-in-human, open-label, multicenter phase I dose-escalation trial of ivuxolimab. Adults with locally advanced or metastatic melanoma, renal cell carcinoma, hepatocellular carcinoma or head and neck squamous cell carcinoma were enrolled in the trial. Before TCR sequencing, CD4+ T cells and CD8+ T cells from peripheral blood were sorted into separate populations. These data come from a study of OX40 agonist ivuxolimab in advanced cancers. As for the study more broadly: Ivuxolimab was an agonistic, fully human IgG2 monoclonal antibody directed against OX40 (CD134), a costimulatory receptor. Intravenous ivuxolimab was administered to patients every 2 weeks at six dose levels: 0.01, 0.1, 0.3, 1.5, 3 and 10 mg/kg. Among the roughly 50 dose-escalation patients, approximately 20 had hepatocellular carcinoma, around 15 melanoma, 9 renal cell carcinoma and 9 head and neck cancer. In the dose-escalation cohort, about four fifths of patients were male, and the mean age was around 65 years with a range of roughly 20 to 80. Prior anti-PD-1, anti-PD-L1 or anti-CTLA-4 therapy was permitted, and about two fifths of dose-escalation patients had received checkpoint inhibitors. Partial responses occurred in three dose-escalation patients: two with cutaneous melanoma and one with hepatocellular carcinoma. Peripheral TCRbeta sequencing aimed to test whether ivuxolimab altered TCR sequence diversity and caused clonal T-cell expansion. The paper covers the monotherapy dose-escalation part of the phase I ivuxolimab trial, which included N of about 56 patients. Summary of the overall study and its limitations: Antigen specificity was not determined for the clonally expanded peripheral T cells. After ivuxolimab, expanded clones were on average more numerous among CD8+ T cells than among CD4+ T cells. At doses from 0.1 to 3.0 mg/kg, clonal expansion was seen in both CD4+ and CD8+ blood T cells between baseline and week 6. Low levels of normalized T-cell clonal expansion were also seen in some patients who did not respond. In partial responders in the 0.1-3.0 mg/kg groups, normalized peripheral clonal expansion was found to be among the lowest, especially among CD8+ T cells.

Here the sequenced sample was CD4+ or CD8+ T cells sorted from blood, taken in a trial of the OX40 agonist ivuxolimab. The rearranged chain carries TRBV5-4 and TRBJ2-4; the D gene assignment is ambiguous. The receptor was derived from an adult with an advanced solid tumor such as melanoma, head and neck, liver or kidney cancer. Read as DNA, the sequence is TGTGCCAGCAGCTTGGTCCCAGACCGGGCCAAAAACATTCAGTACTTC. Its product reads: CASSLVPDRAKNIQYF.